This TCR beta chain was identified in a study of blood T cell repertoires in COVID-19. Study summary: T cells, B-cell-depleted T cells, or PBMCs provided the cDNA or gDNA that served as material.

Germline CDR1 reads MNHEY; CDR2 reads SVGEGT. V lost 1 base to trimming and J lost 3 bases; unmatched junction nucleotides: 2. This CDR3 is built from 14 residues. Generated by immunoSEQ multiplex PCR, the TCRdb table keeps only in-frame clones and is missing some. The data hold about 180,000 clones, with roughly three quarters observed a single time. The gene calls are TRBV6-2 or TRBV6-3 and TRBJ2-7; the match to TRBD2 covers 8 bases. Material: peripheral blood. The source of this sequence is an elderly woman with COVID-19, enrolled during active disease. CDR3 in DNA: TGTGCCAGCAGTTACTTCGGGGGGGGCTACGAGCAGTACTTC. This translates into CASSYFGGGYEQYF.